One sample yielded the 15 T cell receptor beta chains listed below, sequenced in a study of blood T cell repertoires in COVID-19. The data were produced by immunoSEQ multiplex PCR, yet TCRdb's version contains in-frame clones alone and is incomplete. The sample holds approximately 230,000 clones; 86% are singletons and the top ten take over 2%. Sequenced sample: peripheral blood. All receptors derive from a man under 40 who had recovered from COVID-19.

CDR3 region: CASSNTGFNTEAFF. DNA of the CDR3: TGTGCCAGCAGCAATACAGGGTTTAACACTGAAGCTTTCTTT. The J gene is TRBJ1-1, the V gene TRBV13, with D perhaps TRBD1 (6 bases). Deletions cut 5 bases from V and 2 bases from J, with 12 bases between. The germline gives CDR1 PRHDT, CDR2 FYEKMQ (reference sequence). The CDR3 covers 14 residues.

This clone has only a few counts. This chain links TRBV5-4 with TRBJ2-7; D is undetermined. CDR1 is SGHNT, CDR2 YYREEE, per germline (reference sequence). The CDR3 extends over 15 amino acids. Trimming left V 0 bases short and J 0 bases short, with 10 bases between. CDR3 region: CASSLESASSYEQYF. The DNA for the CDR3 is TGTGCCAGCAGCTTGGAGTCAGCGAGCTCCTACGAGCAGTACTTC.

This chain connects TRBV10-2 to TRBJ1-1, with a possible D match to TRBD1 (5 bases). This CDR3 has 13 amino acids. Per the germline V gene, CDR1 is WSHSY and CDR2 is SAAADI. The germline V and J ends were trimmed by 0 bases and 11 bases, with 13 bases remaining between them. Here the CDR3 reads CASSESGPRGAFF. The CDR3 bases are TGCGCCAGCAGTGAGTCGGGCCCTCGGGGGGCTTTCTTT.

V and J are TRBV30 and TRBJ1-5; 9 positions agree with TRBD1. The V gene end was trimmed by 8 bases and the J gene end by 0 bases; junction bases not matched to a gene: 2. The germline V gene encodes CDR1 GTSNPN and CDR2 SVGIG (reference sequence). CDR3 length: 13 residues. This CDR3 is CATGQGSNQPQHF. The CDR3 bases are TGTGCCACGGGACAGGGTAGCAATCAGCCCCAGCATTTT.

The gene calls are TRBV6-1 and TRBJ1-1, with 7 positions matching TRBD1. V was pared by 0 bases and J by 0 bases, with 4 bases of the junction left unmatched. The CDR3 consists of 16 residues. In germline, CDR1 is MNHNS, CDR2 SASEGT. The CDR3 DNA reads as TGTGCCAGCAGTGAAGCCTCGACAGGGCTGAACACTGAAGCTTTCTTT. Protein sequence: CASSEASTGLNTEAFF.

The chain employs TRBV5-1 and TRBJ2-1, with 10 bases fitting TRBD2. V was pared by 4 bases and J by 15 bases, with 13 bases of the junction left unmatched. The germline V gene has CDR1 SGHRS and CDR2 YFSETQ. The CDR3 extends over 14 amino acids. DNA of the CDR3: TGCGCCAGCAGCGCGACTAGCGGGTACCCAACCGGGTTCTTC. Translated: CASSATSGYPTGFF.

This clone was seen just once. CDR3 in amino acids: CASTSLSGYTF. The CDR3 bases are TGTGCCAGTACCTCCCTTAGTGGCTACACCTTC. The chain carries TRBV19 and TRBJ1-2; D ambiguous. The CDR3 extends over 11 amino acids. Trimming took off 7 bases at V and 7 bases at J, with 10 bases between the two ends. From germline, CDR1 is LNHDA and CDR2 SQIVND (reference sequence).

The chain joins TRBV28 to TRBJ1-2; 7 bases map to TRBD1. From germline, CDR1 is MDHEN and CDR2 SYDVKM. The CDR3 consists of 14 residues. V dropped 6 bases and J dropped 4; count of bases not matched to a gene: 8. The CDR3 protein is CASRLTGTPYGYTF. CDR3 sequence (DNA): TGTGCCAGCAGGCTGACAGGGACTCCCTATGGCTACACCTTC.

This chain joins TRBV4-2 and TRBJ1-4; perhaps TRBD1 as D (5 bases). CDR3 length: 15 amino acids. Germline CDR1 LGHNA, CDR2 YNFKEQ. Trimming stripped 2 bases from V and 8 bases from J, with 15 bases between. The CDR3 region has the DNA TGTGCCAGCAGCCAATCCCCTCCAAGGGGAGAAAAACTGTTTTTT. Amino acids: CASSQSPPRGEKLFF.

As DNA, the CDR3 is TGTGCCAGCAGCTTAGGGACAGGGGGACTAATCAATCAGCCCCAGCATTTT. Translation gives CASSLGTGGLINQPQHF. V and J are TRBV7-2 and TRBJ1-5; 10 bases align to TRBD1. CDR3 length: 17 residues. Unmatched junction bases numbered 6, after V lost 1 base and J lost 3 bases. In germline, CDR1 is SGHTA, CDR2 FQGNSA.

The chain is built from TRBV5-1 and TRBJ2-7; 8 nucleotides agree with TRBD1. The germline V gene encodes CDR1 SGHRS and CDR2 YFSETQ. The length of the CDR3 is 14 residues. With V trimmed by 1 base and J by 3 bases, 3 bases remained unmatched. The CDR3 sequence is CASSLLTGVYEQYF. In DNA, the CDR3 is TGCGCCAGCAGCTTGTTGACAGGGGTCTACGAGCAGTACTTC.

The chain is built from TRBV7-8 and TRBJ1-5; the D gene is possibly TRBD1 (5 bases). V was cut by 7 bases and J by 0 bases, with 13 bases left in between. This CDR3 is built from 15 residues. Germline CDR1 and CDR2: SGHVS and FQNEAQ. CDR3 protein: CASTPQGYSNQPQHF. The CDR3, as DNA: TGTGCCAGCACCCCCCAGGGTTATAGCAATCAGCCCCAGCATTTT.

This chain connects TRBV18 to TRBJ1-1; 8 bases align to TRBD1. J lost 3 bases, V lost 4 bases, and 7 bases had no gene match. Germline CDR1 KGHSH, CDR2 LQKENI. The CDR3 is 15 residues long. CDR3 DNA: TGTGCCAGCTCACGGAGCAGGGGGCTGGACACTGAAGCTTTCTTT. The encoded protein is CASSRSRGLDTEAFF.

V is TRBV6-6 and J is TRBJ2-7; 8 bases align to TRBD1. With 6 bases clipped from V and 5 bases from J, the junction kept 12 bases outside the gene matches. Germline CDR1 is MNHNY and CDR2 is SVGAGI (reference sequence). The CDR3 contains 15 residues. CDR3 loop: CASSLQGDYFDEQYF. The CDR3 DNA sequence: TGTGCCAGCAGCTTACAGGGGGATTACTTCGACGAGCAGTACTTC.

J is TRBJ2-7 and V is TRBV28; 7 nucleotides line up with TRBD1. The germline CDR1 and CDR2 sequences are MDHEN and SYDVKM. The CDR3 contains 15 residues. The ends lost 10 bases at V and 2 bases at J; junction bases unmatched: 14. In nucleotides, the CDR3 is TGTGCCACCTACCCCTCAACAACAGGGGCCTACGAGCAGTACTTC. This gives the protein CATYPSTTGAYEQYF. Complete variable domain (other parts from reference TRBV28 and TRBJ2-7): DVKVTQSSRYLVKRTGEKVFLECVQDMDHENMFWYRQDPGLGLRLIYFSYDVKMKEKGDIPEGYSVSREKKERFSLILESASTNQTSMYLCATYPSTTGAYEQYFGPGTRLTVT.